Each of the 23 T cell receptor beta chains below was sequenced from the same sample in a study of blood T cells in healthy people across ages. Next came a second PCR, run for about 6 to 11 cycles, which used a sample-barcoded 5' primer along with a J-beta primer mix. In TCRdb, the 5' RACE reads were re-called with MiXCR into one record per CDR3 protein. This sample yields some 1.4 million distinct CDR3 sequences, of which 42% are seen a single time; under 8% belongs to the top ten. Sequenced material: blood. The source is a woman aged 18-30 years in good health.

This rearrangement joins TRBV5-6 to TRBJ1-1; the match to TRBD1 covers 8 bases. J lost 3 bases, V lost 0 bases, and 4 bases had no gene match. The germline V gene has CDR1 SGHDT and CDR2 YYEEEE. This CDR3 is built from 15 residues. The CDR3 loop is CASSLGRGLYTEAFF. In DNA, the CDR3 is TGTGCCAGCAGCTTGGGCAGGGGGCTCTACACTGAAGCTTTCTTT.

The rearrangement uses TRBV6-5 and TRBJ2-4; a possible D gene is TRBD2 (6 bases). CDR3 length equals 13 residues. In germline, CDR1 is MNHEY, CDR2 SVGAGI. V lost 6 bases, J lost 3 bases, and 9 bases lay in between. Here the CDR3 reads CASRKTSKNIQYF. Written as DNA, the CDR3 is TGTGCCAGCAGAAAGACTAGCAAAAACATTCAGTACTTC.

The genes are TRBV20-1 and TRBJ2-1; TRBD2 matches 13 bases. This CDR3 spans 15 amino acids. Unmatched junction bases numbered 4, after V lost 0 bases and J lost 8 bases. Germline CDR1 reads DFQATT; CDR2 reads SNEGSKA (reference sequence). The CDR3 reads CSARDSGTSGDEQFF. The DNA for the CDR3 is TGCAGTGCTAGAGATTCCGGGACTAGCGGGGATGAGCAGTTCTTC.

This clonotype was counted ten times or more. The CDR3 loop is CAISDGTGALETQYF. In DNA, the CDR3 is TGTGCCATCAGTGATGGGACAGGGGCCCTAGAGACCCAGTACTTC. The rearrangement links TRBV10-3 to TRBJ2-5, with 10 nucleotides matching TRBD1. In germline, CDR1 is ENHRY, CDR2 SYGVKD. Germline trimming cut 3 bases from V and 4 bases from J; bases unmatched to any gene: 5. This CDR3 region has 15 residues.

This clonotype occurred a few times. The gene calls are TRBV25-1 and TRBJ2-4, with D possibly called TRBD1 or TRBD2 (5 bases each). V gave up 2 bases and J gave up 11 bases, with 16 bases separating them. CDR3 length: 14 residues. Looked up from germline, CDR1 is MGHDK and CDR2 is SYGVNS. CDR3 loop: CASSEPRGDLLQYF. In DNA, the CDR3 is TGTGCCAGCAGTGAACCGAGAGGGGACCTCCTTCAGTACTTC. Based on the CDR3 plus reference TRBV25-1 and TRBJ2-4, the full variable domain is EADIYQTPRYLVIGTGKKITLECSQTMGHDKMYWYQQDPGMELHLIHYSYGVNSTEKGDLSSESTVSRIRTEHFPLTLESARPSHTSQYLCASSEPRGDLLQYFGAGTRLSVL.

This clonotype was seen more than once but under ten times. The CDR3, as DNA: TGTGCCAGCAGCTTACGTCTAAGCACAGATACGCAGTATTTT. Residues: CASSLRLSTDTQYF. V and J are TRBV7-3 and TRBJ2-3; D remains ambiguous. This CDR3 contains 14 residues. The V gene's germline CDR1 is SGHTA and CDR2 FQGTGA. V was trimmed by 2 bases and J by 0 bases, leaving 6 bases between them.

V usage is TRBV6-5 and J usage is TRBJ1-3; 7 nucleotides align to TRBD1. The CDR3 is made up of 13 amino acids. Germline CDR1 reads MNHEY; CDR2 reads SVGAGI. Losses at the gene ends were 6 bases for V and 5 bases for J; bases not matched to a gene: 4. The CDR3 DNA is TGTGCCAGCAGCCGGGACAGCAGAAACACCATATATTTT. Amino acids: CASSRDSRNTIYF.

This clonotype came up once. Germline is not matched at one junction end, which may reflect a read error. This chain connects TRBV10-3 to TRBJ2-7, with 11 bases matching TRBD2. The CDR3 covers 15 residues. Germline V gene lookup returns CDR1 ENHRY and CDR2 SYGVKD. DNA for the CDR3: TGTGTCATCAGTGAGGGACTAGCGGAGACTGAGAAACAGTACTTC. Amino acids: CVISEGLAETEKQYF.

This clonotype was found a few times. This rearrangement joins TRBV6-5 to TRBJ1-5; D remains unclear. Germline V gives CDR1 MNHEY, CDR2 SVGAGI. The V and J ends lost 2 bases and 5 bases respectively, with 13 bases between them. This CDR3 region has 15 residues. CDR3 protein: CASSYGPGLDQPQHF. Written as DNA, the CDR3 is TGTGCCAGCAGTTACGGGCCGGGTCTAGATCAGCCCCAGCATTTT.

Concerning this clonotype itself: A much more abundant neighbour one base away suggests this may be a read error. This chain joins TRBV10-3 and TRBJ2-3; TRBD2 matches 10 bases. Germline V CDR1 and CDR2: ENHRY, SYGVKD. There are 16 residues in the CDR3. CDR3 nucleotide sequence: TGTACCATCAGTGAGTCTGATAGCGGGAGGAGTGGTACGCAGTATTTT. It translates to CTISESDSGRSGTQYF.

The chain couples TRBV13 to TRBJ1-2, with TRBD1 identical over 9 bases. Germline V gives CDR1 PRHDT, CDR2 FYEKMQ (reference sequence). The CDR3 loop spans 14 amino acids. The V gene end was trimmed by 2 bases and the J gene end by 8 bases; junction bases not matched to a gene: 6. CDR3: CASSLINRGRGYTF. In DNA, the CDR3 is TGTGCCAGCAGCTTAATTAACAGGGGGCGCGGCTACACCTTC.

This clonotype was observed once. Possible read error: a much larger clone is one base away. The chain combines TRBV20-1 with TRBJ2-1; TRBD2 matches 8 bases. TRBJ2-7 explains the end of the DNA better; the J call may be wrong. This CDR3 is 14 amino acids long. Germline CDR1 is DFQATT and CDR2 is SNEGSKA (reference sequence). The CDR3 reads CSAARGGSYNEQYF. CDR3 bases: TGCAGTGCTGCCCGGGGGGGCTCCTACAATGAGCAGTACTTC.

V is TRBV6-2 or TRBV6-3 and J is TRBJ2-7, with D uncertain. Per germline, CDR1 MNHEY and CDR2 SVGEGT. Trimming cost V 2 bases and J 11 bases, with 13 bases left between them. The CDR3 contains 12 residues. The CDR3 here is CASSYGNSGEYF. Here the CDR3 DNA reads TGTGCCAGCAGTTACGGAAACAGTGGGGAGTACTTC.

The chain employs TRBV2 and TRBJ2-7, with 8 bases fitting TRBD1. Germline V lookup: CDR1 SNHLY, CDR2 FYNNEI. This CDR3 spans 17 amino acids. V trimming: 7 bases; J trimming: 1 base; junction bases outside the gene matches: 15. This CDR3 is CASMTGTGSGWSYEQYF. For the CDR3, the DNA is TGTGCCAGCATGACCGGGACAGGCTCAGGTTGGTCCTACGAGCAGTACTTC.

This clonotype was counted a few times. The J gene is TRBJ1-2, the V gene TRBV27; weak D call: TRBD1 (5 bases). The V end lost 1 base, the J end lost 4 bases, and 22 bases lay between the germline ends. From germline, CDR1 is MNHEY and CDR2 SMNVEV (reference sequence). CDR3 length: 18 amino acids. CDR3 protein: CASSLYRGLTPRGYGYTF. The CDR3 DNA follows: TGTGCCAGCAGTTTATATCGGGGCCTTACCCCGCGAGGCTATGGCTACACCTTC.

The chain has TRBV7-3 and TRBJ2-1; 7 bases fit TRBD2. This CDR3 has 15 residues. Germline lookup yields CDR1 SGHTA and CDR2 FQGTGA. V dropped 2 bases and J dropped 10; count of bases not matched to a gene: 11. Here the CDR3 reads CASSLGYGSGGEQFF. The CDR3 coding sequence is TGTGCCAGCAGCTTAGGTTACGGGTCGGGGGGAGAGCAGTTCTTC.

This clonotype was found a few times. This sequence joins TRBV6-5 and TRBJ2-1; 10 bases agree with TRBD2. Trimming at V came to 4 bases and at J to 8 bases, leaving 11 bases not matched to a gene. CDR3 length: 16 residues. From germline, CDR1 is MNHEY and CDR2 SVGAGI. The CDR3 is CASSSYASGGPHEQFF. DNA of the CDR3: TGTGCCAGCAGTTCCTACGCTAGCGGGGGTCCCCATGAGCAGTTCTTC.

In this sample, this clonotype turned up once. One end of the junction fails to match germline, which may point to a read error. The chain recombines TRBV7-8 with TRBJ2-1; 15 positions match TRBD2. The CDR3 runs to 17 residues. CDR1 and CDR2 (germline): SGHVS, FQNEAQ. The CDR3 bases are TGTGCCGGCAGCTCAGGGACTAGCGGGGGGATTTACAATGAGCAGTTCTTC. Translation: CAGSSGTSGGIYNEQFF.

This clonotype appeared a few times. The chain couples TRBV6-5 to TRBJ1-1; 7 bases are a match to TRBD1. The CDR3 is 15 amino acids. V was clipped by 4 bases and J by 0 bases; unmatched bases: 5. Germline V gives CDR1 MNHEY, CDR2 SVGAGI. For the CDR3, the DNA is TGTGCCAGCAGTTCCTGGACAGGCATGAACACTGAAGCTTTCTTT. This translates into CASSSWTGMNTEAFF.

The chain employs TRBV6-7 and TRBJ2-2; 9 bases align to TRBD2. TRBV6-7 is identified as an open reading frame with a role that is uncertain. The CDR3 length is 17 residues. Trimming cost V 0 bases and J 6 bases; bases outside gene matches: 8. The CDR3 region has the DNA TGTGCCAGCAGTTACTCTCTAGCGGGGCCCCTCCCCGGGGAGCTGTTTTTT. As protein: CASSYSLAGPLPGELFF.

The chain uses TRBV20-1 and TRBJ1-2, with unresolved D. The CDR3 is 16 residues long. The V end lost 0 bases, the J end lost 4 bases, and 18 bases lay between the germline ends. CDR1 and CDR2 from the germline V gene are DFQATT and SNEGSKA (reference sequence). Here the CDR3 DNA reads TGCAGTGCTAGAGATCTCTTTGAACGCTCACTCTATGGCTACACCTTC. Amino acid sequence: CSARDLFERSLYGYTF.

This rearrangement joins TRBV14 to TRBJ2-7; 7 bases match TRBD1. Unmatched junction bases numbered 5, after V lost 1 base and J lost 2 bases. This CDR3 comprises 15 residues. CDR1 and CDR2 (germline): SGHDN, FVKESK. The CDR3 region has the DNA TGTGCCAGCAGCCAAGGACCGACAGGGACCTACGAGCAGTACTTC. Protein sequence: CASSQGPTGTYEQYF.

CDR3 region: CASSVAGLGEQYF. In DNA, the CDR3 is TGTGCCAGCAGCGTAGCTGGGCTGGGCGAGCAGTACTTC. This chain joins TRBV9 and TRBJ2-7; no definite D call. Germline-derived CDR1 and CDR2 are SGDLS and YYNGEE. The CDR3 is made up of 13 amino acids. The ends were cut back, 0 bases at V and 6 bases at J, with 10 bases in the middle.